The 13 T cell receptor beta chains below all came from one sample that was sequenced in a study of molecular identifiers for immune sequencing clone quantification. TCRdb analysed the PCR reads with MiXCR anew, one entry per CDR3 protein. The sample has some 320,000 distinct CDR3 sequences; roughly a quarter are singletons. The sequencing input was naive CD8+ T cells from blood, with Jurkat cell RNA spiked in. Subset described: FACS-sorted CD8+CD4-CCR7+CD45RA+ naive T cells. These receptor sequences come from a human donor in good health. Some libraries in this study had Jurkat cell RNA spiked in.

Notes on this clonotype: One end of the junction fails to match germline, which may point to a read error. The V call is TRBV28, the J call TRBJ2-7, with D unresolved. CDR1 and CDR2 from the germline V gene are MDHEN and SYDVKM. CDR3 length: 16 residues. Here the CDR3 DNA reads TGTGCCAGCAGTTTTACCCCCCTCGGGTTAACCTACGCGCAGTACTTC. It specifies CASSFTPLGLTYAQYF.

This chain links TRBV4-3 with TRBJ2-7; the match to TRBD1 covers 9 bases. With 1 base clipped from V and 2 bases from J, the junction kept 6 bases outside the gene matches. The germline V gene has CDR1 LGHNA and CDR2 YSLEER. The length of the CDR3 is 16 residues. The CDR3 spells CASSQVTGGSAYEQYF. DNA of the CDR3: TGCGCCAGCAGCCAAGTGACAGGGGGATCGGCCTACGAGCAGTACTTC.

The gene calls are TRBV30 and TRBJ1-5; 12 nucleotides agree with TRBD1. The trim removed 1 base at V and 7 bases at J, leaving 5 bases unmatched. The CDR3 extends over 15 amino acids. From germline, CDR1 is GTSNPN and CDR2 SVGIG (reference sequence). This CDR3 is CAWSGGQGAGQPQHF. The CDR3 nucleotides are TGTGCCTGGAGTGGGGGACAGGGGGCAGGGCAGCCCCAGCATTTT.

V is TRBV9 and J is TRBJ2-7, with a possible D match to TRBD2 (6 bases). Trimming cost V 0 bases and J 5 bases, with 9 bases left between them. The CDR3 length is 13 residues. Germline V gene sequence: CDR1 SGDLS, CDR2 YYNGEE. The CDR3 coding sequence is TGTGCCAGCAGCGTAGGGGGCGGGAACGAGCAGTACTTC. It translates to CASSVGGGNEQYF.

This clonotype was recorded once. Being one base from a much bigger clone, this may be a read error. The DNA for the CDR3 is TGCAGCGCCAAAGCACAGGGTGCTGAAGCTGTCTTT. This codes for CSAKAQGAEAVF. The V call is TRBV29-1, the J call TRBJ1-1; weak D call: TRBD1 (6 bases). CDR3 length: 12 amino acids. The germline gives CDR1 SQVTM, CDR2 ANQGSEA.

The chain uses TRBV29-1 and TRBJ2-7; TRBD2 agrees at 7 bases. Germline lookup yields CDR1 SQVTM and CDR2 ANQGSEA. V trimming: 7 bases; J trimming: 2 bases; junction bases outside the gene matches: 8. CDR3 length equals 13 residues. DNA for the CDR3: TGCAGCGCCTCCGGGGGGTACACCTACGAGCAGTACTTC. Protein product: CSASGGYTYEQYF.

This clonotype appeared many times. The rearrangement links TRBV5-8 to TRBJ1-1, with D perhaps TRBD1 (5 bases). CDR1 and CDR2 (germline): SGHTS, YDEGEE. The CDR3 totals 13 residues. V dropped 4 bases and J dropped 4 bases, with 11 bases sitting between them. The CDR3 protein is CASSPWGGTEAFF. The DNA for the CDR3 is TGTGCCAGCAGCCCCTGGGGGGGCACTGAAGCTTTCTTT.

V is TRBV3-1 and J is TRBJ2-1; D might be TRBD2 (6 bases). Trimming left V 5 bases short and J 5 bases short, with 25 bases between. Germline lookup yields CDR1 LGHDT and CDR2 YNNKEL (reference sequence). This CDR3 spans 18 amino acids. In DNA, the CDR3 is TGTGCCAGCAGCGACCGCCCCGGGACCCTAGCGTACAACAATGAGCAGTTCTTC. This encodes CASSDRPGTLAYNNEQFF.

A note on this clonotype: A much larger clone sits a single nucleotide away, making a read error possible. The chain carries TRBV5-3 and TRBJ1-1; 7 bases are a match to TRBD1. TRBV5-3 is recorded as an ORF, its role being uncertain. V shed 9 bases and J 2 bases; nucleotides not matched to a gene: 13. The CDR3 is 15 residues long. Here the CDR3 reads CAISPTGAPNTEAFF. The CDR3 nucleotides are TGTGCCATCAGCCCTACAGGGGCCCCAAACACTGAAGCTTTCTTT.

This sequence joins TRBV4-3 and TRBJ1-1; maybe TRBD1 (5 bases). The CDR3 runs to 14 residues. With 0 bases removed from V and 7 bases from J, the gap between germline ends came to 12 bases. Germline V CDR1 and CDR2: LGHNA, YSLEER. In nucleotides, the CDR3 is TGCGCCAGCAGCCAAGATTGGGGCACAATTGAAGCTTTCTTT. Its translation is CASSQDWGTIEAFF.

As to this clonotype: A read error is possible here, since a much larger clone lies one base away. The chain links TRBV24-1 to TRBJ2-1; D unresolved. V lost 4 bases, J lost 9 bases, and 9 bases lay in between. The CDR3 extends over 12 amino acids. Per the germline V gene, CDR1 is KGHDR and CDR2 is SFDVKD. Here the CDR3 reads CATSEARVEQFF. The CDR3 nucleotides read TGTGCCACCAGTGAGGCAAGGGTTGAGCAGTTCTTC.

This chain links TRBV12-3 or TRBV12-4 with TRBJ2-7; D not certain. V shed 4 bases and J shed 7 bases, with 11 bases lying between them. CDR3 length: 12 amino acids. The CDR3 sequence is CASSYSYNEQYF. DNA for the CDR3: TGTGCCAGCAGTTACTCCTACAATGAGCAGTACTTC.

This clonotype was observed many times. This chain links TRBV6-5 with TRBJ1-6; 7 nucleotides agree with TRBD1. The V gene's germline CDR1 is MNHEY and CDR2 SVGAGI. The CDR3 runs to 13 residues. The junction had 4 bases not matched to a gene; V was cut back by 10 bases and J by 4 bases. CDR3 coding DNA: TGTGCCATCGGACAGGATTATAATTCACCCCTCCACTTT. Amino acids: CAIGQDYNSPLHF.